The rows below give T cell receptor beta chains drawn from one sample of a study of T cells in tuberculosis. Assay: immunoSEQ multiplex PCR; the TCRdb copy retains only in-frame clones and omits some. The data show 30,000 to 35,000 clones, with roughly 90% seen just once and less than 2.5% held by the top ten. This specimen was PBMCs, taken at tuberculosis diagnosis. The receptors here all came from an adult with tuberculosis. CDR3s include the opening cysteine and the closing phenylalanine or tryptophan. D genes are given only for firm matches. Size tells how often a clone was seen (once, few, many) or the class of an expanded clone, and some rows leave it out.

d_gene	abundance	v_gene	j_gene	CDR3nt	CDR3aa
-	-	TRBV28	TRBJ2-1	TGTGCCAGCACCCCAGGTCGGGGGATTCAGCTCGGTGAGCAGTTCTTC	CASTPGRGIQLGEQFF
-	few	TRBV2	TRBJ1-4	TGTGCCAGCAGCTTTGACAGCCGATCAACTAATGAAAAACTGTTTTTT	CASSFDSRSTNEKLFF
-	-	TRBV15	TRBJ1-1	TGTGCCACCAGCAGGGACCAGGGAGGCAACACTGAAGCTTTCTTT	CATSRDQGGNTEAFF
TRBD1	-	TRBV4-3	TRBJ1-4	TGCGCCAGCAGCCAAGGACAGGGGGCGACTAATGAAAAACTGTTTTTT	CASSQGQGATNEKLFF
-	-	TRBV27	TRBJ2-6	TGTGCCAGCAGTTTATCGGGGGGTCCTGGGGCCAACGTCCTGACTTTC	CASSLSGGPGANVLTF
TRBD1	-	TRBV6-5	TRBJ1-1	TGTGCCAGCAACCAGGGGGTCCTCACTGAAGCTTTCTTT	CASNQGVLTEAFF
-	-	TRBV7-3	TRBJ2-3	TGTGCCAGCAGCCTGGGGGGTCCGGCAGATACGCAGTATTTT	CASSLGGPADTQYF
-	-	TRBV20-1	TRBJ1-2	TGCGGGGGCATGGGGAACTATGGCTACACCTTC	CGGMGNYGYTF
-	-	TRBV12-5	TRBJ2-1	TGTGCTAGTGGTTCCGAAGGGGGGGTCGTCATAGGGAATGAGCAGTTCTTC	CASGSEGGVVIGNEQFF
TRBD1	few	TRBV5-4	TRBJ1-1	TGTGCCAGCAGCCCGGGACAGGGGGCGAACACTGAAGCTTTCTTT	CASSPGQGANTEAFF
-	-	TRBV7-2	TRBJ1-2	TGTGCCAGCAGCGCTAGAAGAGAAGGCTACACCTTC	CASSARREGYTF
TRBD2	-	TRBV25-1	TRBJ2-1	TGTGCCAGCAGTGAATCCGGGGGGGGTAATGAGCAGTTCTTC	CASSESGGGNEQFF
TRBD1	-	TRBV28	TRBJ2-1	TGTGCCAGCAGTCGTTACAGGGGCAATGAGCAGTTCTTC	CASSRYRGNEQFF
TRBD1	-	TRBV6-5	TRBJ1-2	TGTGCCAGCAGTTCGCGGACAGGGCAAGACGTAGGGGGCTACACCTTC	CASSSRTGQDVGGYTF
-	-	TRBV6-5	TRBJ1-1	TGTGCCAGCAGTCCTGGGAGGAAGGTCAACACTGAAGCTTTCTTT	CASSPGRKVNTEAFF
-	-	TRBV28	TRBJ1-2	TGTGCCAGCAGAGGCCGGGAGCTATGGAGAGGCTACACCTTC	CASRGRELWRGYTF
TRBD1	-	TRBV19	TRBJ1-5	TGTGCCAGTATTATTTCGACAGGGGCACAAAATCAGCCCCAGCATTTT	CASIISTGAQNQPQHF
TRBD1	-	TRBV10-3	TRBJ2-4	TGTGCCACCGCTGACAGGGGAGTAAACATTCAGTACTTC	CATADRGVNIQYF
-	-	TRBV7-2	TRBJ2-3	TGTGCCAGCAGCTTAGGGGGGGGGCTCGCAGATACGCAGTATTTT	CASSLGGGLADTQYF
-	-	TRBV19	TRBJ1-4	TGTGCCAGTTCCCCTAGGGACTCCGTTGGCCGACGTGAAAAACTGTTTTTT	CASSPRDSVGRREKLFF
TRBD1	-	TRBV25-1	TRBJ2-2	TGTGCCAGCAGTTCAGGGGGCGGAACCGGGGAGCTGTTTTTT	CASSSGGGTGELFF
-	-	TRBV7-9	TRBJ1-6	TGTGCCAGCAGCTTAGCGCATGGGGGGAGAGGTTCACCCCTCCACTTT	CASSLAHGGRGSPLHF
TRBD2	-	TRBV4-2	TRBJ2-1	TGTGCCAGCAGCCAAGATGACAGCGGGGCCTCCTACAATGAGCAGTTCTTC	CASSQDDSGASYNEQFF
-	-	TRBV11-3	TRBJ2-1	TGTGCCAGCAGCTTCGGGAGTTCTAATGAGCAGTTCTTC	CASSFGSSNEQFF
TRBD1	few	TRBV29-1	TRBJ1-3	TGCAGCGTCGGGACAGGAACTGGAAACACCATATATTTT	CSVGTGTGNTIYF
-	-	TRBV19	TRBJ2-7	TGTGCCAGTAGTATAGGTAGTCGGAGGGAGCAGTACTTC	CASSIGSRREQYF
TRBD1	large	TRBV4-3	TRBJ1-5	TGCGCCAGCAGCCAGACAGGGGACAATCAGCCCCAGCATTTT	CASSQTGDNQPQHF
TRBD2	-	TRBV27	TRBJ2-4	TGTGCCAGCAGTTTATACGGGGGGGCCGGCAAAAACATTCAGTACTTC	CASSLYGGAGKNIQYF
TRBD1	-	TRBV19	TRBJ1-2	TGTGCCAGTAGTGGCCGACAGGGGTCCAACCGGGTTTATGGCTACACCTTC	CASSGRQGSNRVYGYTF